A single sample gave rise to the 3 T cell receptor beta chains below, sequenced in a study of T-cell reconstitution after alpha-beta-depleted transplantation in children. Using unique molecular identifiers, the investigators prepared the TCRbeta library. In TCRdb, the PCR reads were re-called with MiXCR into one record per CDR3 protein. This sample has around 200,000 distinct CDR3 sequences; approximately 15% occur once, and the top ten carry 35% to 50%. Sequences were derived from PBMCs, mostly from graft donor cells, sampled 360 days after TCRalphabeta/CD19-depleted stem cell transplant. The source is a male patient between 2 and 9 years old who had a stem cell transplant for acute lymphoblastic leukemia, so the T cells may come from the graft donor.

This clonotype was seen only a few times. V is TRBV2 and J is TRBJ2-2; 10 bases are a match to TRBD2. V gave up 6 bases and J gave up 4 bases; unmatched junction bases: 5. CDR1 SNHLY and CDR2 FYNNEI come from the germline V gene. The CDR3 extends over 15 amino acids. The CDR3 protein is CASRLGLALTGELFF. The CDR3 region has the DNA TGTGCCAGCAGATTGGGACTAGCGCTCACCGGGGAGCTGTTTTTT.

In its sample, this clonotype was seen a few times. This chain joins TRBV30 and TRBJ2-5; D possibly corresponds to TRBD2 (5 bases). Germline CDR1 GTSNPN, CDR2 SVGIG (reference sequence). V was clipped by 0 bases and J by 2 bases, with 16 bases between them. The CDR3 has 16 amino acids. CDR3 DNA sequence: TGTGCCTGGAGTGTAAGGCTAGTTGGGAGTCAAGAGACCCAGTACTTC. This translates into CAWSVRLVGSQETQYF.

This clonotype showed up just a few times. This chain joins TRBV10-3 and TRBJ2-7; D may be TRBD1 or TRBD2 (5 bases each). V lost 7 bases and J lost 0, with 13 bases in between. Germline-derived CDR1 and CDR2 are ENHRY and SYGVKD. CDR3 length: 14 residues. The CDR3 DNA is TGTGCCATCACCGACCGGGACGGCTCCTACGAGCAGTACTTC. Protein sequence: CAITDRDGSYEQYF.